The table lists the clone carrying this T cell receptor beta chain with a few counts. Treatment noted: oral pan-JAK inhibitor, 5-10 mg twice daily. This entry is derived from a study of CD8+ T cells in alopecia areata. At the level of the study: A 6-month period off drug followed tofacitinib, which lasted 6 to 18 months. Severity scoring for treated patients was based on the percentage of affected scalp area.

RNA was isolated and reverse transcribed to cDNA, the sequencing template. Measured with immunoSEQ multiplex PCR; TCRdb has only the in-frame clones, and not every one. The data hold 150,000 to 250,000 clones, with roughly 64% observed a single time. J was trimmed by 4 bases and V by 4 bases; bases with no gene match: 5. CDR1 MNHNY and CDR2 SVGAGI come from the germline V gene (reference sequence). The CDR3 is made up of 16 amino acids. The gene calls are TRBV6-6 and TRBJ2-2, with 11 bases aligning to TRBD1. This TCR came from a human donor with alopecia areata. The sample consisted of CD4+ T cells sorted from blood, taken at week 24, from a patient treated with tofacitinib. The CDR3 DNA follows: TGTGCCAGCAGTTCACCCGGGACAGGGGGCACCGGGGAGCTGTTTTTT. As protein: CASSSPGTGGTGELFF.